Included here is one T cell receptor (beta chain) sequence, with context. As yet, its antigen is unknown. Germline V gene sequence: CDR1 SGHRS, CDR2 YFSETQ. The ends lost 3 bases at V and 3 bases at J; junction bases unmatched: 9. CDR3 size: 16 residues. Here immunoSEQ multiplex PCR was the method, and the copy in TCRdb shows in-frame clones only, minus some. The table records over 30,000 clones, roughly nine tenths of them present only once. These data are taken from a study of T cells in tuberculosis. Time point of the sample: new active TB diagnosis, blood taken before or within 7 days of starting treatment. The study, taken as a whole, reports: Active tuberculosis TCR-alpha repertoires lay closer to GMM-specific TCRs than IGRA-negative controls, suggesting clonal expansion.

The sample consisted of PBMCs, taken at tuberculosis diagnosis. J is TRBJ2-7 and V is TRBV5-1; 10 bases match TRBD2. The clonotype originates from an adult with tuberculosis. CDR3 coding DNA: TGCGCCAGCAGCTCGGGCGGGACTAGCGAGAGCTACGAGCAGTACTTC. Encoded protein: CASSSGGTSESYEQYF.